The sequence of this T cell receptor (beta chain) was determined in a study of blood T cell repertoires in COVID-19. TCRdb's table, derived via immunoSEQ multiplex PCR, lists solely in-frame clones and lacks some. The table has around 210,000 clones, 85% seen once. V lost 0 bases to trimming and J lost 1 base, with 7 bases between them. Germline loops: CDR1 SGHRS, CDR2 YFSETQ. The length of the CDR3 is 14 residues. V gene TRBV5-1 combines with J gene TRBJ2-5; D is unresolved. The sequence was obtained from a man aged 50-59 years with COVID-19, enrolled during active disease. Sequencing input: peripheral blood. CDR3 in amino acids: CASSLGDFQETQYF. CDR3 sequence (DNA): TGCGCCAGCAGCTTGGGAGACTTCCAAGAGACCCAGTACTTC.